This T cell receptor (beta chain) comes out of a study of shared clonotypes between healthy human individuals. Germline trimming cut 0 bases from V and 4 bases from J; bases unmatched to any gene: 8. CDR1 is SGDLS, CDR2 YYNGEE, per germline. The CDR3 has 16 amino acids. In regard to this clone: The same CDR3 arises from other DNA sequences in this sample as well.

TCRdb keeps only in-frame clones here, not all; method: immunoSEQ multiplex PCR. Among 2 million to 2.5 million clones listed, about nine tenths were seen once. The receptor was derived from a man between 18 and 35 years old in good health. Some clones in this sample may be carry-over from other donors' samples. The material sequenced was naive CD4+ T cells from PBMCs. The subset is: CD45RA+ positively selected. The chain uses TRBV9 and TRBJ2-3; 7 bases line up with TRBD2. The CDR3 bases are TGTGCCAGCAGCGTAGGAGGGAGGGCCGGTTCAGATACGCAGTATTTT. Translation gives CASSVGGRAGSDTQYF. The entire variable domain, with the rest obtained from reference TRBV9 and TRBJ2-3, is as follows: DSGVTQTPKHLITATGQRVTLRCSPRSGDLSVYWYQQSLDQGLQFLIQYYNGEERAKGNILERFSAQQFPDLHSELNLSSLELGDSALYFCASSVGGRAGSDTQYFGPGTRLTVL.